The rows below give T cell receptor beta chains drawn from one sample of a study of T cells in Graves' hyperthyroidism and ophthalmopathy. TCRdb called the multiplex PCR reads again in MiXCR, with one record for every CDR3 protein. The sample holds around 110,000 distinct CDR3 sequences; approximately 16% are singletons and the top ten take about 42%. What was sequenced was blood. The receptors were gathered from a woman aged 45-60 years with Graves' hyperthyroidism. Each CDR3 is given with its conserved first and last residue. The order of the fields is V gene, CDR3 protein.

V: TRBV19; CDR3: CASSITTGGTGANVLTF
V: TRBV20-1; CDR3: CSARVGPQEDYRQETQYF
V: TRBV9; CDR3: CASSTNSKGLAGAGSNEQFF
V: TRBV5-5; CDR3: CASSLPYLGNANTEAFF
V: TRBV30; CDR3: CAWRRSGSGTGELFF
V: TRBV5-1; CDR3: CASSLDGGQPQHF
V: TRBV7-8; CDR3: CASSLGGRASPLHF
V: TRBV18; CDR3: CASSPQARDNEQFF
V: TRBV20-1; CDR3: CSARDPRGRWTGELFF
V: TRBV20-1; CDR3: CSASSGLALGYEQYF
V: TRBV3-1; CDR3: CASSLQGTGELFF
V: TRBV11-3; CDR3: CASSLGGGRAETQYF
V: TRBV5-1; CDR3: CASALRTSANTGELFF
V: TRBV27; CDR3: CASTNTGLYNEQFF
V: TRBV30; CDR3: CAYGGGALPNTEAFF
V: TRBV13; CDR3: CASSLEGRGTADTQYF
V: TRBV10-3; CDR3: CAISESSQPQHF
V: TRBV28; CDR3: CASSLGGARDQPQHF
V: TRBV9; CDR3: CASSVAQGRANNEQFF
V: TRBV28; CDR3: CASSLWTGGNEQFF
V: TRBV20-1; CDR3: CSARGLAGFYEQYF
V: TRBV4-1; CDR3: CASSLGLAGGPGELFF
V: TRBV7-9; CDR3: CASSFSRGGEQYF
V: TRBV6-9; CDR3: CASSSFGARLDTQYF
V: TRBV20-1; CDR3: CSARSLQAQHF